These 7 T cell receptor beta chains share one sample of origin, sequenced in a study of glioma-infiltrating T cells after dendritic cell vaccination. Time point denoted: after dendritic cell vaccination, including at tumor progression/relapse. Data came from immunoSEQ multiplex PCR; TCRdb stores just in-frame clones and leaves some out. The sample carries some 78,000 clones, 75% to 90% recorded once. The sequences come from blood, collected after dendritic cell vaccination. The receptors were sampled from a human donor with glioblastoma.

The chain employs TRBV6-5 and TRBJ1-1; D may be TRBD1 (5 bases). This CDR3 has 14 amino acids. Germline assignment: CDR1 MNHEY and CDR2 SVGAGI. The V end was cut by 5 bases, the J end by 1 base, with 11 bases between. DNA of the CDR3: TGTGCCAGCAGTCCCGACAGCCCGAACACTGAAGCTTTCTTT. Residues: CASSPDSPNTEAFF.

The rearrangement links TRBV7-6 to TRBJ2-1; 10 positions match TRBD1. This CDR3 spans 16 amino acids. J lost 5 bases, V lost 5 bases, and 9 bases had no gene match. Germline V gene sequence: CDR1 SGHVS, CDR2 FNYEAQ. In nucleotides, the CDR3 is TGTGCCAGCAGCCCCCGGACAGGGGGTACCAACAATGAGCAGTTCTTC. Amino acids: CASSPRTGGTNNEQFF.

The genes are TRBV7-9 and TRBJ1-1, with D uncertain. The germline gives CDR1 SEHNR, CDR2 FQNEAQ (reference sequence). V was cut by 5 bases and J by 1 base, with 11 bases left in between. The CDR3 extends over 14 amino acids. The CDR3 nucleotides are TGTGCCAGCAGCCCGCGGGCGAGGAACACTGAAGCTTTCTTT. The encoded protein is CASSPRARNTEAFF.

The genes are TRBV9 and TRBJ1-2; TRBD1 aligns across 11 bases. The length of the CDR3 is 16 residues. The V gene's germline CDR1 is SGDLS and CDR2 YYNGEE. The V gene end was trimmed by 3 bases and the J gene end by 5 bases; junction bases not matched to a gene: 9. CDR3 sequence reads: CASSALDRGLGYGYTF. CDR3 bases: TGTGCCAGCAGCGCCTTGGACAGGGGGCTCGGGTATGGCTACACCTTC.

This clone was seen only once. This chain joins TRBV7-2 and TRBJ2-7, with TRBD1 matching 7 bases. V lost 5 bases to trimming and J lost 1 base; unmatched junction nucleotides: 8. Germline CDR1 SGHTA, CDR2 FQGNSA. This CDR3 is built from 15 residues. DNA of the CDR3: TGTGCCAGCAGCCGTCAGGGGGACCCGTCCTACGAGCAGTACTTC. Its protein product is CASSRQGDPSYEQYF.

V and J are TRBV7-8 and TRBJ1-2; the match to TRBD1 covers 10 bases. The CDR3 totals 15 residues. In germline, CDR1 is SGHVS, CDR2 FQNEAQ. V shed 5 bases and J 3 bases; nucleotides not matched to a gene: 6. The CDR3 DNA sequence: TGTGCCAGCAGCGAACGGGACAGGGGAGACTATGGCTACACCTTC. This gives the protein CASSERDRGDYGYTF. The full variable domain, rest sourced from reference TRBV7-8 and TRBJ1-2, is GAGVSQSPRYKVAKRGQDVALRCDPISGHVSLFWYQQALGQGPEFLTYFQNEAQLDKSGLPSDRFFAERPEGSVSTLKIQRTQQEDSAVYLCASSERDRGDYGYTFGSGTRLTVV.

This chain links TRBV29-1 with TRBJ1-3; D not certain. The length of the CDR3 is 13 residues. Trimming shortened V by 7 bases and J by 2 bases, and 12 bases separated the two germline ends. Germline CDR1 and CDR2: SQVTM and ANQGSEA. The DNA of the CDR3 is TGCAGCGCGGTCCGGGTGGCTGGAAACACCATATATTTT. Translating it yields CSAVRVAGNTIYF.